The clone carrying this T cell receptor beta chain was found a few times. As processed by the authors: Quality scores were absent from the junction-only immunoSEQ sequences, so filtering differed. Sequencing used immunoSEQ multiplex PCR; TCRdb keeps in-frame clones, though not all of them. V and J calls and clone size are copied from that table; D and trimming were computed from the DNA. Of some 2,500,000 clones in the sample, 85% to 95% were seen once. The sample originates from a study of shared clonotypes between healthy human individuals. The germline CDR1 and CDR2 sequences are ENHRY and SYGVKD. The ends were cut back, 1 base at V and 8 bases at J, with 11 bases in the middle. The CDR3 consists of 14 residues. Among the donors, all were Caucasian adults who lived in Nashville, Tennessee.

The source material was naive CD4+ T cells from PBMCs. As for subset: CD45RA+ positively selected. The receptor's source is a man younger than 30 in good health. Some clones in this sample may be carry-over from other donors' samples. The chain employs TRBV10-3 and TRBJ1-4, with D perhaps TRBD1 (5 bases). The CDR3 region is CAISELGDGEKLFF. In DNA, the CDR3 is TGTGCCATCAGTGAGTTGGGGGATGGCGAAAAACTGTTTTTT.